This T cell receptor beta chain stems from a study of identical twins. Study results and limitations: Within cord blood, abundant beta clonotypes carried fewer insertions, but memory repertoires showed no such trend.

Template switching created a universal primer site, and the cDNA included unique molecular identifiers. TCRdb analysed the 5' RACE reads with MiXCR anew, one entry per CDR3 protein. The repertoire consists of some 590,000 distinct CDR3 sequences, with 9.6% occurring once and the leading ten covering 2.5% to 3.5%. All of the donors were Caucasians in good health. About this clonotype itself: No antigen is known for it.

The data also belong to a second study, concerning yellow fever vaccine responses in identical twins.

The receptor's source is a woman between 18 and 29 years old in good health. The sample comprised PBMCs.

The CDR3 reads CSVETGIETQYF. The CDR3, as DNA: TGCAGCGTTGAAACGGGGATTGAGACCCAGTACTTC. The chain uses TRBV29-1 and TRBJ2-5, with a possible D match to TRBD2 (5 bases). The CDR3 contains 12 residues. V dropped 2 bases and J dropped 5 bases, with 9 bases sitting between them. Germline V lookup: CDR1 SQVTM, CDR2 ANQGSEA.